This T cell receptor (beta chain) was identified during a study of T cells after yellow fever vaccination. Overall study context: EM, EMRA, CM and Tscm memory subsets were sorted using CD3, CD45RA, CCR7 and CD95.

The CDR3 covers 16 residues. V lost 2 bases and J lost 5, with 19 bases in between. Germline V gene data show CDR1 as KGHSH and CDR2 as LQKENI. A single record per CDR3 protein comes from TCRdb applying MiXCR to the 5' RACE reads. The table shows around 25,000 distinct CDR3 sequences, with roughly 3.4% occurring only once. Findings and limits, study-wide: Abundant clonotypes from the bulk population could get into FACS-sorted repertoires as contaminants. The study re-detected most primary-vaccination clones after the booster (around 96% CD4, roughly 85% CD8). Almost all vaccine-responding clonotypes were not detected in the sorted memory subsets at the day 0 time point.

This clonotype was counted many times. V gene TRBV18 combines with J gene TRBJ2-7, with D perhaps TRBD2 (7 bases). The sequence was collected from a man between 18 and 35 years old who received the YFV17D yellow fever vaccine. The source was PBMCs, either bulk or a sorted T-cell subset (CD4+, CD8+, memory, or dextramer-sorted; not recorded which), collected about 49 days after the first yellow fever vaccination. The CDR3 loop reads CASSPGVGRGGDEQYF. Written as DNA, the CDR3 is TGTGCCAGCTCACCAGGTGTCGGAAGGGGGGGAGACGAGCAGTACTTC.